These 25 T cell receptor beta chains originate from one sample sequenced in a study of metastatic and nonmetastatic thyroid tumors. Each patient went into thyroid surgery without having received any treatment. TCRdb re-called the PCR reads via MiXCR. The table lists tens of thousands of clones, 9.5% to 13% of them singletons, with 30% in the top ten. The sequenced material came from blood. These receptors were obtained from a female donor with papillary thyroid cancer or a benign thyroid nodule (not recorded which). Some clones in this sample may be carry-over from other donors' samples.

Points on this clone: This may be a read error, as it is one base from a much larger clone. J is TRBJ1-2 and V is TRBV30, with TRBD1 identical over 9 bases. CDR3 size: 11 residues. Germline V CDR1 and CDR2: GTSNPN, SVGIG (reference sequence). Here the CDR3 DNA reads TGTGCCCTCGGACAGGGGATGGGCTACGCCTTC. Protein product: CALGQGMGYAF.

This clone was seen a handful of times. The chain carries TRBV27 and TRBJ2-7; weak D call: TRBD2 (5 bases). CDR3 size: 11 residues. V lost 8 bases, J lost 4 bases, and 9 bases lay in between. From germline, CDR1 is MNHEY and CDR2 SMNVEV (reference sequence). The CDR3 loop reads CASDTGYEQYF. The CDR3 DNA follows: TGTGCCAGCGACACGGGATACGAGCAGTACTTC.

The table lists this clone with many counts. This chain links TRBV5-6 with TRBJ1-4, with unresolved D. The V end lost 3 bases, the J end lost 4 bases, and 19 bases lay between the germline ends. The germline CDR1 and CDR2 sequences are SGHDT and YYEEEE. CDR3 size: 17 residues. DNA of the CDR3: TGTGCCAGCAGCTACCGGGCCCCTCGAATGGGTAATGAAAAACTGTTTTTT. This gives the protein CASSYRAPRMGNEKLFF.

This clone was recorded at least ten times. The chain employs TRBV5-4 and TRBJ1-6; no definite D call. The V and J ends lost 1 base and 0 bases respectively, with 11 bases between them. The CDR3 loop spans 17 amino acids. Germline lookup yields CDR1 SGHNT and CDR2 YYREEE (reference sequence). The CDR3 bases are TGTGCCAGCAGCTTGACCGTTTTCCGCTCCTATAATTCACCCCTCCACTTT. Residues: CASSLTVFRSYNSPLHF.

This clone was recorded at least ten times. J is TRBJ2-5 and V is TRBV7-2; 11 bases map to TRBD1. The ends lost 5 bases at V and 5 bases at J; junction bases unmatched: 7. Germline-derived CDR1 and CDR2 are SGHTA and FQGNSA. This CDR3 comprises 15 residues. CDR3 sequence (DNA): TGTGCCAGCAGCCTCCCGGGACAGGGGGACGAGACCCAGTACTTC. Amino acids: CASSLPGQGDETQYF.

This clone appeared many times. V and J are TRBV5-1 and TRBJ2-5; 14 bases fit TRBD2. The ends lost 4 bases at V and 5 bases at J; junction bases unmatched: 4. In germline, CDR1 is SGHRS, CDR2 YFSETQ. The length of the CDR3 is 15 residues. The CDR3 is CASSTGLAGDETQYF. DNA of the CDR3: TGCGCCAGCAGCACGGGACTAGCGGGAGACGAGACCCAGTACTTC. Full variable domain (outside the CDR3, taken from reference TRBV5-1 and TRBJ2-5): KAGVTQTPRYLIKTRGQQVTLSCSPISGHRSVSWYQQTPGQGLQFLFEYFSETQRNKGNFPGRFSGRQFSNSRSEMNVSTLELGDSALYLCASSTGLAGDETQYFGPGTRLLVL.

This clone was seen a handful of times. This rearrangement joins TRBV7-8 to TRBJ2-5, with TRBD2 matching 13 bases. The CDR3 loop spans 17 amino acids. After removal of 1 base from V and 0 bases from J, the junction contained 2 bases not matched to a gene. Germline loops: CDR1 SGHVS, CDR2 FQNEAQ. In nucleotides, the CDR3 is TGTGCCAGCAGCTTAGAGACTAGCGGGAGGTACCAAGAGACCCAGTACTTC. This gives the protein CASSLETSGRYQETQYF.

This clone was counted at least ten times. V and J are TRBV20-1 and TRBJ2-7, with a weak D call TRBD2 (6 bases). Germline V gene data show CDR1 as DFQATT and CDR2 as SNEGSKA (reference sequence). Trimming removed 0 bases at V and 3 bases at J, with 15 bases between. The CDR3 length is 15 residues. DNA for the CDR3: TGCAGTGCTAGAGAGGCCCGGGGGAACCACTACGAGCAGTACTTC. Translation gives CSAREARGNHYEQYF.

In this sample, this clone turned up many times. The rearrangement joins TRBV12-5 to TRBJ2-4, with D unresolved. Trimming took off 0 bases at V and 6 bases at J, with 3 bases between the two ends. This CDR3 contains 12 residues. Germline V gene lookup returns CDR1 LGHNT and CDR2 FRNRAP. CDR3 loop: CASGLVGNIQYF. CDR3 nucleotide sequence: TGTGCTAGTGGTTTGGTGGGAAACATTCAGTACTTC.

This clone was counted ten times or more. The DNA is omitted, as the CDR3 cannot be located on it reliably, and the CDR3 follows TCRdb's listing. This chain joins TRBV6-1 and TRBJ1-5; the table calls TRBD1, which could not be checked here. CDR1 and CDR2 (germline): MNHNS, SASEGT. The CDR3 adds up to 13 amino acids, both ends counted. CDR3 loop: CASSSSAGRPQHF.

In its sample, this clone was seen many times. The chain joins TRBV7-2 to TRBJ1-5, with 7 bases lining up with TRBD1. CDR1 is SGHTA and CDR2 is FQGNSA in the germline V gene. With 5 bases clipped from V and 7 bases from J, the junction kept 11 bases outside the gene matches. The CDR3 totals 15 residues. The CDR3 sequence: CASSHEYRGGQPQHF. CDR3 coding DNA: TGTGCCAGCAGCCACGAGTACAGGGGAGGCCAGCCCCAGCATTTT.

The CDR3 sequence is CASSEGGYDGYTF. CDR3 nucleotide sequence: TGTGCCAGCAGTGAAGGGGGGTACGATGGCTACACCTTC. V is TRBV2 and J is TRBJ1-2, with D possibly TRBD1 on 5 matching bases. The CDR3 runs to 13 residues. CDR1 and CDR2 (germline): SNHLY, FYNNEI. The V gene lost 1 base and the J gene lost 6 bases, with 9 bases spanning the gap.

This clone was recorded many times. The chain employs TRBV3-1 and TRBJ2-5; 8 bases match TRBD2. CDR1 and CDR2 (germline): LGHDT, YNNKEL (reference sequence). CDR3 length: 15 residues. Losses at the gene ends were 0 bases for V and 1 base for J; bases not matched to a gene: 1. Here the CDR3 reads CASSQDGLAQETQYF. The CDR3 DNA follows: TGTGCCAGCAGCCAAGATGGACTAGCCCAAGAGACCCAGTACTTC.

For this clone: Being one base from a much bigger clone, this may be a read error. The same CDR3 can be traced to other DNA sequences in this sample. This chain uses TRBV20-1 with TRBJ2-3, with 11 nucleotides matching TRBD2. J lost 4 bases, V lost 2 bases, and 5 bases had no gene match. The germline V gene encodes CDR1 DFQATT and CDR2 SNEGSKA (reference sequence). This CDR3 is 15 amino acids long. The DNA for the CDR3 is TGCAGTGCTAGACGTAGCGGGAGGGCAGCAGATACGCAGTATTTT. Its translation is CSARRSGRAADTQYF.

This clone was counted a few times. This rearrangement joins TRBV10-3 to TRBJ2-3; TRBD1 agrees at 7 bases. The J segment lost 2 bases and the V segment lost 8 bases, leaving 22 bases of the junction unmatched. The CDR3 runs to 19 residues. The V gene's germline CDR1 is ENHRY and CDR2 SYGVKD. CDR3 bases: TGTGCCATCTCTTCGCTTCGGACAGGCCTGTTGGGGCACACAGATACGCAGTATTTT. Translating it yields CAISSLRTGLLGHTDTQYF.

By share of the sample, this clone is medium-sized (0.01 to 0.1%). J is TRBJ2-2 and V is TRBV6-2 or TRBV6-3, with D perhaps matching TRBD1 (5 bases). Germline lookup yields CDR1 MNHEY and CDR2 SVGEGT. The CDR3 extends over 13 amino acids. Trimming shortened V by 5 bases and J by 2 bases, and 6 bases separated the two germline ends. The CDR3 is CASSQGNTGELFF. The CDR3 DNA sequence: TGTGCCAGCAGTCAGGGAAACACCGGGGAGCTGTTTTTT.

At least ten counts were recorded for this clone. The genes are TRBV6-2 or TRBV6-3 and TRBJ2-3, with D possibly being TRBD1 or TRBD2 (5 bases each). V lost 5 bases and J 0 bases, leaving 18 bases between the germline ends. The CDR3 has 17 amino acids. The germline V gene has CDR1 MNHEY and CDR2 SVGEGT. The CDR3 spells CASSPTGALGSTDTQYF. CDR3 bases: TGTGCCAGCAGTCCGACCGGGGCCCTAGGAAGCACAGATACGCAGTATTTT.

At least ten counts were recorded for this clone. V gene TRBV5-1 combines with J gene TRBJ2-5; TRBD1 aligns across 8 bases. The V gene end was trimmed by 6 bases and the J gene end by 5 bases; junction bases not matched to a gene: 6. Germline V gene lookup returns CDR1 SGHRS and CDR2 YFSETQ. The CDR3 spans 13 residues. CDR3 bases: TGCGCCAGCACCGGACAGGGATGGGAGACCCAGTACTTC. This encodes CASTGQGWETQYF.

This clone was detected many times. The CDR3 sequence is CSATTLVDTQYF. For the CDR3, the DNA is TGCAGTGCAACCACCCTAGTTGACACGCAGTATTTT. The chain has TRBV20-1 and TRBJ2-3; D ambiguous. CDR3 size: 12 residues. Trimming removed 6 bases at V and 9 bases at J, with 16 bases between. In germline, CDR1 is DFQATT, CDR2 SNEGSKA (reference sequence).

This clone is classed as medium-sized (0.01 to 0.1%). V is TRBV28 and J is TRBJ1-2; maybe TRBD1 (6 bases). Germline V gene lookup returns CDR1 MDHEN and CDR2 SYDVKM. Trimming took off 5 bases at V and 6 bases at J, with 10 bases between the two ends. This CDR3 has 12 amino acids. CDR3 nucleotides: TGTGCCAGCAGTCTAAGGGGGGATGGCTACACCTTC. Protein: CASSLRGDGYTF.

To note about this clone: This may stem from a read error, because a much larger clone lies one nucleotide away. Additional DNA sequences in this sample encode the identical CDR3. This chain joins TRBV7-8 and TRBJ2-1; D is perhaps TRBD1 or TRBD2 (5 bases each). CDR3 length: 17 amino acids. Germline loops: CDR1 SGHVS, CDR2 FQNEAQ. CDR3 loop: CASSLGVPGTKGNEQFF. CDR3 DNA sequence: TGTGCTAGCAGCTTAGGGGTACCCGGGACGAAGGGGAATGAGCAGTTCTTC.

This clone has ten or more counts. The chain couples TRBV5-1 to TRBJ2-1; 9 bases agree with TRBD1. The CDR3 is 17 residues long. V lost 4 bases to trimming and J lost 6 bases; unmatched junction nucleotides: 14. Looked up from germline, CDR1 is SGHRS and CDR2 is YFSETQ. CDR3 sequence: CASSTNTGTGLLNEQFF. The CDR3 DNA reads TGCGCCAGCAGCACAAACACCGGGACAGGGCTTCTCAATGAGCAGTTCTTC.

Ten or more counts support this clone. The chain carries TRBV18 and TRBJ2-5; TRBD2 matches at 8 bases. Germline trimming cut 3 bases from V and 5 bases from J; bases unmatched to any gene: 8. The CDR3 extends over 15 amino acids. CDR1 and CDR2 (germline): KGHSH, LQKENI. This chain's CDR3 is CASSPGTSTAETQYF. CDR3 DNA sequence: TGTGCCAGCTCACCCGGGACTAGTACGGCGGAGACCCAGTACTTC.

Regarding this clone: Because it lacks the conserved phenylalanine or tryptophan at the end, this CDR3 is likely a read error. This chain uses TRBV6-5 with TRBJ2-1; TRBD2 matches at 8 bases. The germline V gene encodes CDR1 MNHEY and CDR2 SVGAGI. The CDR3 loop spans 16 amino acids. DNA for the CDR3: TGTGCCAACAGTTTTACCCTAGCGGGTTCCTACAATGAGCAGTTCCTC. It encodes CANSFTLAGSYNEQFL.

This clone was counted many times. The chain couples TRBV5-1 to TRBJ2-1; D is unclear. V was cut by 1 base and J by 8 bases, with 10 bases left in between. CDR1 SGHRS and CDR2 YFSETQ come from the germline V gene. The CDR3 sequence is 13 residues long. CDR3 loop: CASSLRPGDEQFF. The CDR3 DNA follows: TGCGCCAGCAGCTTGCGGCCAGGCGATGAGCAGTTCTTC.